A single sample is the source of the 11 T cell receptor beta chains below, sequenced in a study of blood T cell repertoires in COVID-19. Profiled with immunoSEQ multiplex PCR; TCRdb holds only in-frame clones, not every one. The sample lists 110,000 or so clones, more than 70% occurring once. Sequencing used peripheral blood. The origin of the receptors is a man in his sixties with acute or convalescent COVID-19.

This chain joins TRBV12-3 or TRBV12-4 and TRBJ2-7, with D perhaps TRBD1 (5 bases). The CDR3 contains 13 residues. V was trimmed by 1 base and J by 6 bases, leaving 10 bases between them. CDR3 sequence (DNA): TGTGCCAGCAGTTTAGAGTTTAGGGGCGAGCAGTACTTC. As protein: CASSLEFRGEQYF.

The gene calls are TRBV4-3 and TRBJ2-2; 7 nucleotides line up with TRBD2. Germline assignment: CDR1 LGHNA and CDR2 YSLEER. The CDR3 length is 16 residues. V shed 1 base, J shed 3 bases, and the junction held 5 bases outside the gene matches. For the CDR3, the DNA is TGCGCCAGCAGCCAAGGGGCGGGAGCATACACCGGGGAGCTGTTTTTT. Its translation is CASSQGAGAYTGELFF.

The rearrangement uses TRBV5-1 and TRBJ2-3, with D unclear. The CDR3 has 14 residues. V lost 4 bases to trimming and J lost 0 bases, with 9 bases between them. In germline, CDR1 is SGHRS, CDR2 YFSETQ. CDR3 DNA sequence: TGCGCCAGCAGCCCGTTAGCTAGCACAGATACGCAGTATTTT. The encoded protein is CASSPLASTDTQYF.

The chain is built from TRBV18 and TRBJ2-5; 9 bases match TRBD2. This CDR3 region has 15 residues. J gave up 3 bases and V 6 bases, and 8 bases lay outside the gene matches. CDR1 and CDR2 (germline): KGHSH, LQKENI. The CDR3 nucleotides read TGTGCCAGCTCTCTTTTAGCGGGAGATGAAGAGACCCAGTACTTC. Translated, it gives CASSLLAGDEETQYF.

The CDR3 region is CASSLKGGTEAFF. The CDR3 nucleotides read TGTGCCAGCAGCTTAAAGGGAGGTACTGAAGCTTTCTTT. This chain uses TRBV7-2 with TRBJ1-1; D not resolved. Between the trimmed V and J ends, which lost 2 bases and 5 bases, there was a span of 9 bases. CDR3 size: 13 residues. The germline gives CDR1 SGHTA, CDR2 FQGNSA.

The CDR3 DNA reads TGTGCAAGTCGCTTAAGACAGCGGGTAAGTAGCAATCAGCCCCAGCATTTT. Its translation: CASRLRQRVSSNQPQHF. The chain combines TRBV12-2 with TRBJ1-5. TRBV12-2 is tagged as a pseudogene. The CDR3 runs to 17 residues.

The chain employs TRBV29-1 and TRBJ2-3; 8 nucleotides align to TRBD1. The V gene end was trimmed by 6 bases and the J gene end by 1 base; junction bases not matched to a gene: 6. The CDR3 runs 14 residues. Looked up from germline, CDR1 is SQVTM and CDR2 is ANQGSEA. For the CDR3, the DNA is TGCAGCGTGGGGACAGGAGACCGCACAGATACGCAGTATTTT. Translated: CSVGTGDRTDTQYF.

The CDR3 bases are TGTGCCAGCAGTGATAGAGCGGGAGGGCCTGGGAATGAGCAGTTCTTC. The encoded protein is CASSDRAGGPGNEQFF. This chain uses TRBV6-4 with TRBJ2-1; 10 bases agree with TRBD2. The junction had 9 bases not matched to a gene; V was cut back by 3 bases and J by 7 bases. The CDR3 loop spans 16 amino acids. Germline V lookup: CDR1 MRHNA, CDR2 SNTAGT.

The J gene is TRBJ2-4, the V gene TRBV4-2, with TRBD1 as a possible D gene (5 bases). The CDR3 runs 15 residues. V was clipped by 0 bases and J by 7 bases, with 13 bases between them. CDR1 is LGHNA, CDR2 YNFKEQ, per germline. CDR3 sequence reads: CASSQDPRQTNIQYF. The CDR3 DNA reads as TGTGCCAGCAGCCAAGATCCCCGACAGACGAACATTCAGTACTTC.

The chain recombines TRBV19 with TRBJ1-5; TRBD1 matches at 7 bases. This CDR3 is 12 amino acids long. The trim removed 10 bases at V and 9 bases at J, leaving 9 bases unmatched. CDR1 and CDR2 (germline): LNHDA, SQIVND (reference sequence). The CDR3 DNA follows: TGTGCCACCTGTCCCCAGGGGGGGCCCCAGCATTTT. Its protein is CATCPQGGPQHF.

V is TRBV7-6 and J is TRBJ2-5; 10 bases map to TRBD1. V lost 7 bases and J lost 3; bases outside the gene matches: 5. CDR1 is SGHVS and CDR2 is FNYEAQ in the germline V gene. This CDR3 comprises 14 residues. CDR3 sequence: CASIDRGREETQYF. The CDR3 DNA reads TGTGCCAGCATCGACAGGGGGCGCGAAGAGACCCAGTACTTC.